Following are 20 T cell receptor beta chains from one sample sequenced in a study of blood T cell repertoires in COVID-19. The assay was immunoSEQ multiplex PCR, and TCRdb's table has in-frame clones only and misses some. Of about 360,000 clones in the sample, around nine tenths were seen once. Material for sequencing was peripheral blood. Receptors were obtained from a human donor in a cohort sampled during active COVID-19.

The J gene is TRBJ1-3, the V gene TRBV21-1; the D segment call TRBD1 is taken from the table without a DNA check. TRBV21-1 is annotated as a pseudogene. This CDR3 is built from 16 residues. CDR3 DNA: TGTGCCCGCCCTCAGGGGGCTACGCTCTCTGGAAACACCATATATTTT. Translated: CARPQGATLSGNTIYF.

The chain combines TRBV5-4 with TRBJ1-2; the D gene is possibly TRBD1 (5 bases). The CDR3 runs to 14 residues. V lost 3 bases and J lost 7, with 16 bases in between. Germline assignment: CDR1 SGHNT and CDR2 YYREEE (reference sequence). The CDR3 region has the DNA TGTGCCAGCAGCTCGGACCCGGGGGATGGTGGCTACACCTTC. Translated, it gives CASSSDPGDGGYTF.

CDR3 region: CASSLGSSGSTDTQYF. CDR3 sequence (DNA): TGTGCCAGCAGCTTGGGGTCCAGCGGAAGCACAGATACGCAGTATTTT. The chain links TRBV5-5 to TRBJ2-3; possibly TRBD2 for D (5 bases). V lost 0 bases and J lost 0, with 11 bases in between. The CDR3 covers 16 residues. Germline values: CDR1 SGHKS, CDR2 YYEKEE (reference sequence).

This chain uses TRBV7-6 with TRBJ2-1; 8 nucleotides agree with TRBD1. There are 17 residues in the CDR3. CDR1 and CDR2 from the germline V gene are SGHVS and FNYEAQ. Germline trimming cut 1 base from V and 5 bases from J; bases unmatched to any gene: 10. The CDR3 spells CASSLDSGTGTHNEQFF. The CDR3 DNA is TGTGCCAGCAGCTTAGACTCCGGGACAGGAACCCACAATGAGCAGTTCTTC.

About this clone: The same CDR3 also results from other DNA sequences found in this sample. V and J are TRBV4-1 and TRBJ1-2; TRBD1 agrees at 8 bases. Germline values: CDR1 MGHRA, CDR2 YSYEKL. Trimming at V came to 3 bases and at J to 3 bases, leaving 0 bases not matched to a gene. This CDR3 comprises 13 residues. This CDR3 is CASSQDRDYGYTF. As DNA, the CDR3 is TGCGCCAGCAGCCAGGACAGGGACTATGGCTACACCTTC.

V usage is TRBV5-1 and J usage is TRBJ1-1; D gene unclear. This CDR3 has 13 amino acids. The V gene's germline CDR1 is SGHRS and CDR2 YFSETQ. Trimming shortened V by 0 bases and J by 2 bases, and 5 bases separated the two germline ends. CDR3: CASSLAFNTEAFF. Written as DNA, the CDR3 is TGCGCCAGCAGCTTGGCGTTTAACACTGAAGCTTTCTTT.

The genes are TRBV11-2 and TRBJ1-5; D is ambiguous. Germline V gene data show CDR1 as SGHAT and CDR2 as FQNNGV. V was shortened by 1 base and J by 0 bases, with 10 bases between the two germline ends. There are 16 residues in the CDR3. CDR3: CASSLGAGYSNQPQHF. The DNA of the CDR3 is TGTGCCAGCAGCTTAGGGGCAGGCTATAGCAATCAGCCCCAGCATTTT.

The rearrangement joins TRBV19 to TRBJ1-6; D perhaps matches TRBD1 (5 bases). The germline V gene has CDR1 LNHDA and CDR2 SQIVND (reference sequence). V gave up 4 bases and J gave up 10 bases, with 11 bases separating them. This CDR3 spans 13 amino acids. The CDR3, as DNA: TGTGCCAGTAGTAGCCGACAGAGGTCACCCCTCCACTTT. This gives the protein CASSSRQRSPLHF. Supplemented by reference TRBV19 and TRBJ1-6, the full variable domain reads DGGITQSPKYLFRKEGQNVTLSCEQNLNHDAMYWYRQDPGQGLRLIYYSQIVNDFQKGDIAEGYSVSREKKESFPLTVTSAQKNPTAFYLCASSSRQRSPLHFGNGTRLTVT.

The genes are TRBV6-1 and TRBJ2-7, with 7 nucleotides matching TRBD1. Germline-derived CDR1 and CDR2 are MNHNS and SASEGT. The CDR3 is 14 amino acids. Trimming took 1 base from V and 4 from J; bases not matched to a gene: 4. The CDR3 here is CASSEEGARYEQYF. Here the CDR3 DNA reads TGTGCCAGCAGTGAAGAGGGGGCGAGATACGAGCAGTACTTC.

This chain links TRBV19 with TRBJ1-2, with 7 bases fitting TRBD1. Germline CDR1 LNHDA, CDR2 SQIVND (reference sequence). The junction had 12 bases not matched to a gene; V was cut back by 5 bases and J by 3 bases. This CDR3 contains 16 residues. The CDR3 DNA is TGTGCCAGTAGTGCCTTTTCCGGGACAGAAGACTATGGCTACACCTTC. This codes for CASSAFSGTEDYGYTF.

The sample holds a few counts of this clone. V gene TRBV6-1 combines with J gene TRBJ1-5, with 8 bases identical to TRBD1. The V segment lost 4 bases and the J segment 6 bases; nucleotides outside the gene matches: 11. CDR3 length equals 16 residues. CDR1 and CDR2 (germline): MNHNS, SASEGT. CDR3 in amino acids: CASSGIQGVDAQPQHF. In DNA, the CDR3 is TGTGCCAGCAGTGGCATACAGGGGGTCGACGCTCAGCCCCAGCATTTT.

The table lists this clone with a few counts. Other DNA variants within this sample encode the same CDR3. The J gene is TRBJ2-7, the V gene TRBV2; TRBD1 aligns across 9 bases. CDR1 is SNHLY, CDR2 FYNNEI, per germline. This CDR3 has 12 residues. V trimming: 8 bases; J trimming: 2 bases; junction bases outside the gene matches: 1. In DNA, the CDR3 is TGTGCCAGCCGACAGGGGGCCTACGAGCAGTACTTC. As protein: CASRQGAYEQYF.

Only a few counts were recorded for this clone. V usage is TRBV2 and J usage is TRBJ1-1; 7 bases fit TRBD1. CDR3 length equals 12 residues. Germline trimming cut 7 bases from V and 8 bases from J; bases unmatched to any gene: 7. Germline V gene data show CDR1 as SNHLY and CDR2 as FYNNEI. The CDR3 DNA reads TGTGCCAGCACCAAGACAGGGAACGAAGCTTTCTTT. Amino acids: CASTKTGNEAFF.

The chain has TRBV19 and TRBJ1-6; D uncertain. Trimming removed 3 bases from V and 8 bases from J, with 5 bases in between. The CDR3 has 12 amino acids. Looked up from germline, CDR1 is LNHDA and CDR2 is SQIVND (reference sequence). CDR3 coding DNA: TGTGCCAGTAGTATTGAGGATTCACCCCTCCACTTT. Translation gives CASSIEDSPLHF.

The V call is TRBV30, the J call TRBJ2-1; possibly TRBD1 for D (5 bases). The CDR3 sequence is 13 residues long. Between the trimmed V and J ends, which lost 1 base and 9 bases, there was a span of 13 bases. Germline V gives CDR1 GTSNPN, CDR2 SVGIG (reference sequence). The CDR3: CAWSGLRAGEQFF. Here the CDR3 DNA reads TGTGCCTGGAGTGGTCTCAGGGCTGGTGAGCAGTTCTTC.

The rearrangement joins TRBV25-1 to TRBJ1-2; D is unresolved. The germline V and J ends were trimmed by 6 bases and 4 bases, with 18 bases remaining between them. The CDR3 loop spans 15 amino acids. CDR1 MGHDK and CDR2 SYGVNS come from the germline V gene. Here the CDR3 reads CASSENVRDTYGYTF. CDR3 nucleotide sequence: TGTGCCAGCAGCGAAAACGTTAGAGACACCTATGGCTACACCTTC.

The chain carries TRBV3-1 (or the pseudogene TRBV3-2) and TRBJ2-7; 13 nucleotides agree with TRBD2. Germline V gene sequence: CDR1 LGHDT, CDR2 YNNKEL (reference sequence). The CDR3 consists of 15 residues. J lost 3 bases, V lost 4 bases, and 3 bases had no gene match. The CDR3: CASSRRTSGSYEQYF. The CDR3 DNA sequence: TGTGCCAGCAGCCGACGGACTAGCGGGAGCTACGAGCAGTACTTC.

This chain joins TRBV5-6 and TRBJ2-5, with 10 positions matching TRBD1. CDR1 and CDR2 from the germline V gene are SGHDT and YYEEEE. Trimming cost V 4 bases and J 1 base; bases outside gene matches: 7. This CDR3 spans 16 amino acids. CDR3 bases: TGTGCCAGCAGCACCGGACAGGGGGTCGGCCAAGAGACCCAGTACTTC. It translates to CASSTGQGVGQETQYF. Supplemented by reference TRBV5-6 and TRBJ2-5, the full variable domain reads DAGVTQSPTHLIKTRGQQVTLRCSPKSGHDTVSWYQQALGQGPQFIFQYYEEEERQRGNFPDRFSGHQFPNYSSELNVNALLLGDSALYLCASSTGQGVGQETQYFGPGTRLLVL.

This chain connects TRBV18 to TRBJ1-2; 8 nucleotides align to TRBD1. The CDR3 loop spans 14 amino acids. Germline V gene lookup returns CDR1 KGHSH and CDR2 LQKENI. V was pared by 3 bases and J by 7 bases, with 7 bases of the junction left unmatched. The CDR3 is CASSPDRDGAGYTF. In nucleotides, the CDR3 is TGTGCCAGCTCACCGGACAGGGACGGGGCTGGCTACACCTTC.

V gene TRBV2 combines with J gene TRBJ1-2; D uncertain. The V gene lost 3 bases and the J gene lost 8 bases, with 10 bases spanning the gap. Germline V lookup: CDR1 SNHLY, CDR2 FYNNEI. This CDR3 spans 12 amino acids. CDR3 sequence (DNA): TGTGCCAGCAGTGAGGGCAGACCCGGCTACACCTTC. It specifies CASSEGRPGYTF.